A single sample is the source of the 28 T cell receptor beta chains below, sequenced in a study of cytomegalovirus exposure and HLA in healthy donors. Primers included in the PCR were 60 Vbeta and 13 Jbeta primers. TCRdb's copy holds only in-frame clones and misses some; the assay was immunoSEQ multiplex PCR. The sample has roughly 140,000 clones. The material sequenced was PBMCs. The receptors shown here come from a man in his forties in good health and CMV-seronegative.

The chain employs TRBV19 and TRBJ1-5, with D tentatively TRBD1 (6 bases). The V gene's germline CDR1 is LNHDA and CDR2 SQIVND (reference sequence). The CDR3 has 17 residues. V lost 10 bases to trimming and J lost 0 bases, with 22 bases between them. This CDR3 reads CATTWDNSLYSNQPQHF. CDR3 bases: TGTGCCACTACCTGGGACAATTCCCTTTATAGCAATCAGCCCCAGCATTTT.

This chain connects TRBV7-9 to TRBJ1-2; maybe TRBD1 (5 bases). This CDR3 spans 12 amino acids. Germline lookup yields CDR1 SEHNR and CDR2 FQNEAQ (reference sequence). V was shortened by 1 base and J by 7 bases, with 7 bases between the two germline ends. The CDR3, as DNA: TGTGCCAGCAGCTTAGACCAGGGTGGCTACACCTTC. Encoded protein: CASSLDQGGYTF.

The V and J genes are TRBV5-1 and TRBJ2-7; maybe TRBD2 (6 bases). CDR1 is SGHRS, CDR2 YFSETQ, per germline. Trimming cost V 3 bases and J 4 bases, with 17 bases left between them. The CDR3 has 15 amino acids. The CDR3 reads CASSSGGGNSYEQYF. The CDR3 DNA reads TGCGCCAGCAGCTCTGGTGGGGGGAATTCGTACGAGCAGTACTTC. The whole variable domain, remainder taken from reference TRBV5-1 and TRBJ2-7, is KAGVTQTPRYLIKTRGQQVTLSCSPISGHRSVSWYQQTPGQGLQFLFEYFSETQRNKGNFPGRFSGRQFSNSRSEMNVSTLELGDSALYLCASSSGGGNSYEQYFGPGTRLTVT.

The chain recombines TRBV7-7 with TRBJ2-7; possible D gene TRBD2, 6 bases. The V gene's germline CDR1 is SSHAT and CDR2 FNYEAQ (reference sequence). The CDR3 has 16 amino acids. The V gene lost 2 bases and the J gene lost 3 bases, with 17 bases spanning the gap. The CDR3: CASSLYPGVNLYEQYF. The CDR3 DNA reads TGTGCCAGCAGCTTATATCCGGGGGTCAACCTCTACGAGCAGTACTTC.

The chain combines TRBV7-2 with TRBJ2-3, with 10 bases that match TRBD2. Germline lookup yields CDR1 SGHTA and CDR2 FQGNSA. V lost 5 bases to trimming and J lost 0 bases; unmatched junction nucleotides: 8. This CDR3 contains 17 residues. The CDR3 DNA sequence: TGTGCCAGCAGCGGACCTAGCGGGGGATCTAGCACAGATACGCAGTATTTT. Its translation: CASSGPSGGSSTDTQYF.

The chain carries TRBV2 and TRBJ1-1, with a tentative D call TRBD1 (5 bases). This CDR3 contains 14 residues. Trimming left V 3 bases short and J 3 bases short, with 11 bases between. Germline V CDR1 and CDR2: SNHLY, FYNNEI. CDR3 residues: CASSEIRDYTEAFF. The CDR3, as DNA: TGTGCCAGCAGTGAGATCAGGGACTACACTGAAGCTTTCTTT.

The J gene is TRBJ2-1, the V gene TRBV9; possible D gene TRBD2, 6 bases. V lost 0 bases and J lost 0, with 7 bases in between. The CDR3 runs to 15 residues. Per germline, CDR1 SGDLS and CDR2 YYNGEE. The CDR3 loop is CASSVGAGSYNEQFF. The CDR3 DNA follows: TGTGCCAGCAGCGTAGGAGCGGGCTCCTACAATGAGCAGTTCTTC.

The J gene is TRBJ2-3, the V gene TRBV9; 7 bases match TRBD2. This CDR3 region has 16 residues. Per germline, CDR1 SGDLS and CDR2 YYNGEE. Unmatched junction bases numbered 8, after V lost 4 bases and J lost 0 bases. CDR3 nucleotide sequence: TGTGCCAGCAGCCCCCGGACTAGGGGTAGCACAGATACGCAGTATTTT. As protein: CASSPRTRGSTDTQYF.

The CDR3 DNA is TGTGCCAGTTTAAACGTGGGGGGTTCCTACAATGAGCAGTTCTTC. Protein product: CASLNVGGSYNEQFF. The rearrangement uses TRBV19 and TRBJ2-1; D may be TRBD2 (6 bases). The germline V gene has CDR1 LNHDA and CDR2 SQIVND (reference sequence). The CDR3 sequence is 15 residues long. The V end lost 8 bases, the J end lost 1 base, and 15 bases lay between the germline ends. Looking up the rest from reference TRBV19 and TRBJ2-1 gives the full variable domain: DGGITQSPKYLFRKEGQNVTLSCEQNLNHDAMYWYRQDPGQGLRLIYYSQIVNDFQKGDIAEGYSVSREKKESFPLTVTSAQKNPTAFYLCASLNVGGSYNEQFFGPGTRLTVL.

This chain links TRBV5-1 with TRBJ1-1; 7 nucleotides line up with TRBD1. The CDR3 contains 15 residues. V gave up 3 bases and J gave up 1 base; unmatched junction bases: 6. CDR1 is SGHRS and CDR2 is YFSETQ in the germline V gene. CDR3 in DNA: TGCGCCAGCAGCTGGGCCGGGACAGCGAACACTGAAGCTTTCTTT. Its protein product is CASSWAGTANTEAFF.

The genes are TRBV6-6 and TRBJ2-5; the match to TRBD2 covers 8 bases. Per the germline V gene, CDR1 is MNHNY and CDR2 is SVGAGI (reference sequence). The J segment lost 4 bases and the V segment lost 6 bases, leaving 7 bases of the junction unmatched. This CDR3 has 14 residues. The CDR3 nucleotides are TGTGCCAGCAGCCTCCCCGGGGGGGCAGAGACCCAGTACTTC. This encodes CASSLPGGAETQYF.

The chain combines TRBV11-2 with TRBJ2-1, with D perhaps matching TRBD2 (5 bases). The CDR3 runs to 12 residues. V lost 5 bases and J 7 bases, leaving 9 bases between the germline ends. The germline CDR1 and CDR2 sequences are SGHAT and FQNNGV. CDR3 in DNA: TGTGCCAGCAGCCTGGACTCAAATGAGCAGTTCTTC. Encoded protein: CASSLDSNEQFF.

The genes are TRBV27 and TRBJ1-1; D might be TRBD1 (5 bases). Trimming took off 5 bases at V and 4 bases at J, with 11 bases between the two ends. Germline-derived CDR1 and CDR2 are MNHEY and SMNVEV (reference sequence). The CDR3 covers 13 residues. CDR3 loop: CASSRLQGTEAFF. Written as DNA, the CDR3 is TGTGCCAGCAGTCGCCTCCAGGGCACTGAAGCTTTCTTT.

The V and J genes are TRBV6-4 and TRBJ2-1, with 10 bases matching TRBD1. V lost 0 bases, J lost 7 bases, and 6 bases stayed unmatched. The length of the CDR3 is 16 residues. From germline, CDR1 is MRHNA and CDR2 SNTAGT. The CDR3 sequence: CASSDSGTGEGNEQFF. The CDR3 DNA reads TGTGCCAGCAGTGACTCGGGGACAGGGGAGGGGAATGAGCAGTTCTTC.

This CDR3 is CASSSAGTSGDEQYF. The DNA of the CDR3 is TGTGCCAGCAGCTCTGCCGGGACTAGCGGGGACGAGCAGTACTTC. This chain connects TRBV5-4 to TRBJ2-7; 13 nucleotides agree with TRBD2. Germline V gene sequence: CDR1 SGHNT, CDR2 YYREEE (reference sequence). This CDR3 spans 15 amino acids. Trimming removed 3 bases from V and 5 bases from J; junction bases left unmatched: 5.

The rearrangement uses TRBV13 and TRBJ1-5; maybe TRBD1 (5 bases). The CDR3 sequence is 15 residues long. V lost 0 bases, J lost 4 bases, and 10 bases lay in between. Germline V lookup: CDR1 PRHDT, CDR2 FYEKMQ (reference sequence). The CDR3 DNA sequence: TGTGCCAGCAGCTTAGGCGGGGGTAGGAATCAGCCCCAGCATTTT. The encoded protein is CASSLGGGRNQPQHF.

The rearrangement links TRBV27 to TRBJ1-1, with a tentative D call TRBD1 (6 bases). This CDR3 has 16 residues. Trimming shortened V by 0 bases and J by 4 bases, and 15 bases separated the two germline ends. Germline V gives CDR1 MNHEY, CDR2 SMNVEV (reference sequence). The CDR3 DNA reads TGTGCCAGCAGTTTATCGAGGGGGACGTGGGCCACTGAAGCTTTCTTT. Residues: CASSLSRGTWATEAFF.

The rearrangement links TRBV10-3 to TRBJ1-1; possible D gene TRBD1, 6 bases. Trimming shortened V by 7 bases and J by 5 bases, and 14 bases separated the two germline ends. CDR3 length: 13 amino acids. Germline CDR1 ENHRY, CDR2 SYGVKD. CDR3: CAITWNRETEAFF. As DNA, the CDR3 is TGTGCCATCACTTGGAACAGGGAAACTGAAGCTTTCTTT.

The chain's CDR3 is CASSQGFGGRYTEAFF. In DNA form, the CDR3 reads TGCGCCAGCAGCCAAGGGTTCGGGGGGCGATACACTGAAGCTTTCTTT. This chain joins TRBV4-3 and TRBJ1-1; D might be TRBD1 (6 bases). Trimming cost V 1 base and J 3 bases, with 15 bases left between them. The CDR3 is made up of 16 amino acids. Germline V gives CDR1 LGHNA, CDR2 YSLEER.

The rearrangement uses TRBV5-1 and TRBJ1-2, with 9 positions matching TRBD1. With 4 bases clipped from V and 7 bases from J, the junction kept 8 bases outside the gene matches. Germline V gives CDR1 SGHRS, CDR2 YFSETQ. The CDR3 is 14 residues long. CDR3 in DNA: TGCGCCAGCAGCCCCGGGACAGGGTTTGTTGGCTACACCTTC. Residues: CASSPGTGFVGYTF.

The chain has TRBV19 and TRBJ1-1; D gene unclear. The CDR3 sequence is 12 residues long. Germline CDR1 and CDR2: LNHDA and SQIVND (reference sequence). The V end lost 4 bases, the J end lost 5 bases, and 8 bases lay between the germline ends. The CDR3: CASSKAGTEAFF. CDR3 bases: TGTGCCAGTAGTAAGGCGGGAACTGAAGCTTTCTTT.

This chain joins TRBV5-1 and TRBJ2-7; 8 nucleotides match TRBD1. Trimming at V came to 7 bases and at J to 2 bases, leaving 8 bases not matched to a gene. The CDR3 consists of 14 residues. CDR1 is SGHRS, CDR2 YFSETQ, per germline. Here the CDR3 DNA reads TGCGCCAGCCGTATTAGGGACAGGACCTACGAGCAGTACTTC. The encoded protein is CASRIRDRTYEQYF.

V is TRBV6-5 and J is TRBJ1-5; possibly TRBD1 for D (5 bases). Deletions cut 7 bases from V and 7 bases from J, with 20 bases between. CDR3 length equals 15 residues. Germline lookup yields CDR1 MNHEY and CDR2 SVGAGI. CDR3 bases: TGTGCCAGCAACCCCGCCGCGGGGGTCACCCAGCCCCAGCATTTT. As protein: CASNPAAGVTQPQHF.

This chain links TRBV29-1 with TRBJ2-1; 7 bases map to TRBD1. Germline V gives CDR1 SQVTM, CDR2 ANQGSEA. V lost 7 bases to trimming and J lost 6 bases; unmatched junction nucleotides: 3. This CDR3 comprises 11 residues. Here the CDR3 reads CSGGQTNEQFF. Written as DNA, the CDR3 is TGCAGCGGGGGACAGACCAATGAGCAGTTCTTC.

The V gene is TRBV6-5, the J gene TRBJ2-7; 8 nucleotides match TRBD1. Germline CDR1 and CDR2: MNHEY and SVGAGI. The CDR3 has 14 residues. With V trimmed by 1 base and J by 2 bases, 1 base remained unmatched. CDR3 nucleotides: TGTGCCAGCAGTTACTGGACAGGGACCTACGAGCAGTACTTC. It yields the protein CASSYWTGTYEQYF.

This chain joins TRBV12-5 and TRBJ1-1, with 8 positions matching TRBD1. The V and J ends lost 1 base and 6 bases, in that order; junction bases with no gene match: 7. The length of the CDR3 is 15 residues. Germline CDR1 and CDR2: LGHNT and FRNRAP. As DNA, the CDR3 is TGTGCTAGTGGTTTGGGGACAGGGATAGAGGCTGAAGCTTTCTTT. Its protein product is CASGLGTGIEAEAFF.

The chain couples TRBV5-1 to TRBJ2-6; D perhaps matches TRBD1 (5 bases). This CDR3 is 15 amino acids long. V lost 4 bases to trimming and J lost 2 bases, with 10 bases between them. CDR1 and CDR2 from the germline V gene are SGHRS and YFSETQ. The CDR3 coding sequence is TGCGCCAGCAGCATACAGGTGGCTGGGGCCAACGTCCTGACTTTC. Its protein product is CASSIQVAGANVLTF.

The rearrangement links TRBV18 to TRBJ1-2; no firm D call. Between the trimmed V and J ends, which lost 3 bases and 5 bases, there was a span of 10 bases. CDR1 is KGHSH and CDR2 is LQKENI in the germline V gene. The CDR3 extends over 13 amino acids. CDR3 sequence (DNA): TGTGCCAGCTCACCGGAGCTCCTATATGGCTACACCTTC. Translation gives CASSPELLYGYTF.